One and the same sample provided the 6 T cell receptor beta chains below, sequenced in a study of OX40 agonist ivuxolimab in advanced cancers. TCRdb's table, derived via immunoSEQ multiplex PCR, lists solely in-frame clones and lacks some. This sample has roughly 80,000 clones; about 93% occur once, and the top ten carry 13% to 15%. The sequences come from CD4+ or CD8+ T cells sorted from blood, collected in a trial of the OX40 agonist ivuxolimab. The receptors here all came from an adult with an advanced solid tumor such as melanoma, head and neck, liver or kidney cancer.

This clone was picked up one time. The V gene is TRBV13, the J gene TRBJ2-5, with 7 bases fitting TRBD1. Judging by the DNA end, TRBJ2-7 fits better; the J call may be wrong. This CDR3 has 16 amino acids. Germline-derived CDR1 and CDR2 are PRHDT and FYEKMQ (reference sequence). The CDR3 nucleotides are TGTGCCAGCAGCTTGTTTAGGGACAGATCAGCCTACGAGCAGTACTTC. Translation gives CASSLFRDRSAYEQYF.

The CDR3 nucleotides are TGTGCCAGCAGCCCTGCCAGTCGGGAAGGGGAGCAGTACTTC. Its translation: CASSPASREGEQYF. The chain uses TRBV7-2 and TRBJ2-7; weak D call: TRBD2 (5 bases). The CDR3 covers 14 residues. From germline, CDR1 is SGHTA and CDR2 FQGNSA. Trimming took off 5 bases at V and 7 bases at J, with 18 bases between the two ends.

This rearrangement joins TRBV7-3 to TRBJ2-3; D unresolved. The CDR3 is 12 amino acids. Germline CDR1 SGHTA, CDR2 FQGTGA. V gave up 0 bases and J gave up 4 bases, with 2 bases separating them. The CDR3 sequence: CASSLTSDTQYF. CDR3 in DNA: TGTGCCAGCAGCTTAACTTCAGATACGCAGTATTTT.

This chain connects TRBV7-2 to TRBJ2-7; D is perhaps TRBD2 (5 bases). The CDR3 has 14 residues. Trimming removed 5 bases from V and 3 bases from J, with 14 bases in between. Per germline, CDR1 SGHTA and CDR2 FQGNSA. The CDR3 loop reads CASSAGLGNYEQYF. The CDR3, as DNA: TGTGCCAGCAGCGCTGGACTGGGCAACTACGAGCAGTACTTC.

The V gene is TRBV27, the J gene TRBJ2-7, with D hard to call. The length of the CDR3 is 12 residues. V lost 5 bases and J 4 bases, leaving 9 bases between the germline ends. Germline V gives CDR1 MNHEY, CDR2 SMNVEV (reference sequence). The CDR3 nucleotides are TGTGCCAGCAGTCCCGCCCCTTACGAGCAGTACTTC. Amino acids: CASSPAPYEQYF.

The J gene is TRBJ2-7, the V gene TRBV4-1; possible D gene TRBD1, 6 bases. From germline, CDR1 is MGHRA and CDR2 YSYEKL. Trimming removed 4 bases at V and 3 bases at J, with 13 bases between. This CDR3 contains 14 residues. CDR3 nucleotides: TGCGCCAGCAGCCCCCAACAGGGAAACTACGAGCAGTACTTC. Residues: CASSPQQGNYEQYF.